The rows below give T cell receptor beta chains drawn from one sample of a study of blood T cell repertoires in COVID-19. Repertoires were generated with immunoSEQ multiplex PCR, while TCRdb's copy carries only in-frame clones and drops some. The sample includes about 190,000 clones, approximately 91% of them seen just once. The sample comprised peripheral blood. Receptors originate from a man aged 35-49 years with acute or convalescent COVID-19. Both conserved end residues are part of each CDR3. A D gene is named only where the DNA matches it firmly. Clone size is stated in some rows and not others, as once, few, many or a class when expanded.

cdr3_nt,cdr3_aa,d_call,j_call,v_call,clone_size
TGTGCCAGCTCACCCTTAAGACAGGGTCCGTCTGGGGCCAACGTCCTGACTTTC,CASSPLRQGPSGANVLTF,TRBD1,TRBJ2-6,TRBV18,-
TGTGCCAGCTCACCTATGGGACAGGGGGTTGACATTCAGTACTTC,CASSPMGQGVDIQYF,TRBD1,TRBJ2-4,TRBV18,-
TGCGCCAGCAGCATAGGGGGAGTAACGACTGAAGCTTTCTTT,CASSIGGVTTEAFF,-,TRBJ1-1,TRBV5-1,-
TGTGCCAGCAGTTTGTCACAGGGGGCCAACTATGGCTACACCTTC,CASSLSQGANYGYTF,TRBD1,TRBJ1-2,TRBV2,few
TGTGCCAGCAGACGGCAGGGACAGAACTATGGCTACACCTTC,CASRRQGQNYGYTF,TRBD1,TRBJ1-2,TRBV27,-
TGTGCCAGCAGCCTGACAGGGGCTAATGAAAAACTGTTTTTT,CASSLTGANEKLFF,TRBD1,TRBJ1-4,TRBV5-4,-
TGTGCCTGGAGTGCCCGGAGGGGCAATCAGCCCCAGCATTTT,CAWSARRGNQPQHF,-,TRBJ1-5,TRBV30,-
TGTGCCAGCAGCATCGGGACTAGCGGGGGGGATACGCAGTATTTT,CASSIGTSGGDTQYF,TRBD2,TRBJ2-3,TRBV11-3,-
TGTGCCAGCAGCTTAGCCCTCGGACAGCCACCATGGCAGTACTTC,CASSLALGQPPWQYF,-,TRBJ2-7,TRBV7-2,-
TGTGCCAGCAGCTTAGGTGGAGGGGCCTACGAGCAGTACTTC,CASSLGGGAYEQYF,-,TRBJ2-7,TRBV7-9,-
TGTGCCAGCAGCGTCCGGGACAGCAAAGAGACCCAGTACTTC,CASSVRDSKETQYF,TRBD1,TRBJ2-5,TRBV6-2/TRBV6-3,medium-sized
TGTGCCAGCGTCGGGTCAAACACTGAAGCTTTCTTT,CASVGSNTEAFF,-,TRBJ1-1,TRBV2,many
TGTGCCAGTAGTAGGGTAGCGGAGAATGAGCAGTTCTTC,CASSRVAENEQFF,-,TRBJ2-1,TRBV19,-
TGTGCCAGCACCGACAGGGCGGCCTACGAGCAGTACTTC,CASTDRAAYEQYF,TRBD1,TRBJ2-7,TRBV28,-
TGTGCCAGCACCTACAGGGGCTGGAACACTGAAGCTTTCTTT,CASTYRGWNTEAFF,TRBD1,TRBJ1-1,TRBV6-6,-
TGTGCCACCAGTGAGGCAGGGCCCAATCAGCCCCAGCATTTT,CATSEAGPNQPQHF,-,TRBJ1-5,TRBV24-1,-
TGCGCCAGCAGCTTGGGCAGGGATGGCTACACCTTC,CASSLGRDGYTF,-,TRBJ1-2,TRBV5-1,few
TGTGCCTACCTCCGGGACAGGGGGCAAGAGACCCAGTACTTC,CAYLRDRGQETQYF,TRBD1,TRBJ2-5,TRBV30,-
TGTGCCAGCAGCTTAGATGGCACCCCTTGGGGAGGTTACGAGCAGTACTTC,CASSLDGTPWGGYEQYF,-,TRBJ2-7,TRBV7-9,-
TGTGCCAGTAGTATTCGGACAGCTCCAAGACTAATCATGTATGGCTACACCTTC,CASSIRTAPRLIMYGYTF,-,TRBJ1-2,TRBV19,-
TGTGCCAGCACAGGGGCAGGAAGCTACGAGCAGTACTTC,CASTGAGSYEQYF,-,TRBJ2-7,TRBV6-5,-
TGTGCCAGCAGCTTTAGATTCTTACTCAACTATTCCTACGATACGCAGTATTTT,CASSFRFLLNYSYDTQYF,-,TRBJ2-3,TRBV7-9,-
TGTGCCAGCAGCTCCTGGGACAGGGGGCGTCATGGCTACACCTTC,CASSSWDRGRHGYTF,TRBD1,TRBJ1-2,TRBV7-9,-
TGTGCCAGCAGCGATGCGGTCCGGGAGACCCAGTACTTC,CASSDAVRETQYF,-,TRBJ2-5,TRBV9,once
TGTGCCAGCAGCTCCCTCTACGAGCAGTACTTC,CASSSLYEQYF,-,TRBJ2-7,TRBV11-2,-
TGCGCCAGCAGCTTTTCGGGGGTTGAAGCTTTCTTT,CASSFSGVEAFF,-,TRBJ1-1,TRBV5-1,-
TGTGCCAGCAGCTCCGGGGGATACTACGAGCAGTACTTC,CASSSGGYYEQYF,-,TRBJ2-7,TRBV7-9,-
TGTGCCAGTAGTGTCAGGGGGATGAACACTGAAGCTTTCTTT,CASSVRGMNTEAFF,TRBD1,TRBJ1-1,TRBV19,-
TGTGCCAGCAGCCTTACAGGGGGCGACTATGGCTACACCTTC,CASSLTGGDYGYTF,TRBD1,TRBJ1-2,TRBV9,-
TGTGCCAGCAGCCCACTAGCGGGGGGTTCCTACAATGAGCAGTTCTTC,CASSPLAGGSYNEQFF,TRBD2,TRBJ2-1,TRBV7-6,-
TGCGCCAGCAGCCAAGTCCGGGACAGTGAAGCTTTCTTT,CASSQVRDSEAFF,TRBD1,TRBJ1-1,TRBV4-1,-
TGCGCCAGCAGCTTTGCAGGGGGCATGTCGGATACGCAGTATTTT,CASSFAGGMSDTQYF,TRBD1,TRBJ2-3,TRBV5-1,-
TGTGCCAGCAGCCGTACCCCTGACAGGGCGGCTTTCTTT,CASSRTPDRAAFF,TRBD1,TRBJ1-1,TRBV3-1/TRBV3-2,-
TGTGCCAGCAGCCAAGACCCCAGGGGGCAGTACTACGAGCAGTACTTC,CASSQDPRGQYYEQYF,TRBD1,TRBJ2-7,TRBV3-1/TRBV3-2,once
TGTGCCAGCAGACGTCCCGTGGGGGGTCGCGGTGAAGCTTTCTTT,CASRRPVGGRGEAFF,-,TRBJ1-1,TRBV6-5,-
TGTGCCACCAGTGTGTCGGGAAATGAGCAGTTCTTC,CATSVSGNEQFF,-,TRBJ2-1,TRBV24-1,-
TGCGCCAGCAGCAGGGGCGAGGGCAATCAGCCCCAGCATTTT,CASSRGEGNQPQHF,-,TRBJ1-5,TRBV5-1,-
TGTGCCAGCAGAACCGCCGGGACTCGAGAGACCCAGTACTTC,CASRTAGTRETQYF,-,TRBJ2-5,TRBV2,-
TGTGCCAGCAGCTTGGGGGTTAGCGGGGTACAAGAGACCCAGTACTTC,CASSLGVSGVQETQYF,TRBD2,TRBJ2-5,TRBV5-8,-
TGCGCCAGCAGCCAAGAAGGTAGCGGGGGGAACTACGAGCAGTACTTC,CASSQEGSGGNYEQYF,TRBD2,TRBJ2-7,TRBV4-1,-
TGTGCCAGTAGACTAGCGGGGTACAATGAGCAGTTCTTC,CASRLAGYNEQFF,TRBD2,TRBJ2-1,TRBV19,-
TGCGCCAGCAGTGGGACAGGGGCCAAAAACATTCAGTACTTC,CASSGTGAKNIQYF,TRBD1,TRBJ2-4,TRBV10-2,few
TGTGCCAGCAGTGCCGGGGGGCAGCTCTACGAGCAGTACTTC,CASSAGGQLYEQYF,-,TRBJ2-7,TRBV5-5,-
TGCGCCAGCAGTGAGTCAGGACTTACCTACGAGCAGTACTTC,CASSESGLTYEQYF,-,TRBJ2-7,TRBV10-2,-
TGTGCCAGCAGCCAGGCCGGGACTTCGGTAATGGGGGAGCTGTTTTTT,CASSQAGTSVMGELFF,-,TRBJ2-2,TRBV5-4,-
TGCGCCAGCAGCCAAGATCTAGCGGGGGACACCGGGGAGCTGTTTTTT,CASSQDLAGDTGELFF,TRBD2,TRBJ2-2,TRBV4-3,-
TGTGCCAGCAGCCAAGGAGGGTCGCTCTCTGGAAACACCATATATTTT,CASSQGGSLSGNTIYF,-,TRBJ1-3,TRBV3-1/TRBV3-2,-
TGTGCCAGCAGCTTAGCCCCCAGGGGGCGGGGGGGAGAGCAGTACTTC,CASSLAPRGRGGEQYF,-,TRBJ2-7,TRBV7-2,-
TGTGCCAGCAGCCAAGGGAGAGACGGGGGGCAGTACTTC,CASSQGRDGGQYF,-,TRBJ2-7,TRBV3-1/TRBV3-2,-
TGTGCCAGCAGTGCACGACTAGCGGGGGGTCAGAAACTGTACAATGAGCAGTTCTTC,CASSARLAGGQKLYNEQFF,TRBD2,TRBJ2-1,TRBV6-1,-
TGTGCCAGTAGTACGGGACAGGGAGCGGCTAATGAAAAACTGTTTTTT,CASSTGQGAANEKLFF,TRBD1,TRBJ1-4,TRBV19,once
TGCGCCAGCAGCTTGGCCGCAGGTCTCAATGAAAAACTGTTTTTT,CASSLAAGLNEKLFF,-,TRBJ1-4,TRBV5-1,-
TGTGCCAGCAGCTCGGGACTGGCAAGCTCTGGAAACACCATATATTTT,CASSSGLASSGNTIYF,-,TRBJ1-3,TRBV5-8,-
TGTGCCAGCAGCCCCAGGGCTGGAACCGGGGAGCTGTTTTTT,CASSPRAGTGELFF,-,TRBJ2-2,TRBV11-1,-
TGTGCCAGCTCTATGAGTCGGGGGAACACAGATACGCAGTATTTT,CASSMSRGNTDTQYF,-,TRBJ2-3,TRBV18,-